These 29 T cell receptor beta chains share one sample of origin, sequenced in a study of blood T cells in healthy people across ages. A second roughly 6 to 11 cycle PCR used barcoded and J-beta primers. Using its own MiXCR run on the 5' RACE reads, TCRdb lists one record per CDR3 protein. This sample yields 1,800,000 or so distinct CDR3 sequences, of which about two fifths are seen a single time; roughly 23% belongs to the top ten. Sequencing was performed on blood. The receptor set was obtained from a human donor in good health.

The sample holds a few counts of this clonotype. The V gene is TRBV15, the J gene TRBJ2-7; D perhaps matches TRBD1 (6 bases). The DNA matches TRBJ2-5 better at its end, which makes the J call doubtful. The CDR3 runs 15 residues. Germline CDR1 and CDR2: LNHNV and YYDKDF (reference sequence). CDR3 nucleotides: TGTGCCACCAGCAGAGATCTGGGACAAGCGGAGACCCAGTACTTC. Amino acid sequence: CATSRDLGQAETQYF.

The chain uses TRBV7-9 and TRBJ2-5; D is tentatively TRBD1 or TRBD2 (5 bases each). The CDR3 extends over 16 amino acids. V was cut by 4 bases and J by 11 bases, with 26 bases left in between. The germline V gene encodes CDR1 SEHNR and CDR2 FQNEAQ (reference sequence). The CDR3 coding sequence is TGTGCCAGCAGCTCAACGAGGCAGGGACCTTTGGGAGAGCAGTACTTC. Translating it yields CASSSTRQGPLGEQYF. The full variable domain, completed using reference TRBV7-9 and TRBJ2-5, is DTGVSQNPRHKITKRGQNVTFRCDPISEHNRLYWYRQTLGQGPEFLTYFQNEAQLEKSRLLSDRFSAERPKGSFSTLEIQRTEQGDSAMYLCASSSTRQGPLGEQYFGPGTRLLVL.

The genes are TRBV7-2 and TRBJ2-4; tentatively, D is TRBD1 or TRBD2 (5 bases each). The CDR3 has 16 amino acids. V was shortened by 1 base and J by 13 bases, with 23 bases between the two germline ends. CDR1 and CDR2 from the germline V gene are SGHTA and FQGNSA. For the CDR3, the DNA is TGTGCCAGCAGCTTAGATGTTGCTGGGGGTTACAATGAGCAGTACTTC. Encoded protein: CASSLDVAGGYNEQYF.

This clonotype was counted between two and nine times. The genes are TRBV7-2 and TRBJ2-5, with 7 positions matching TRBD2. Trimming at V came to 5 bases and at J to 2 bases, leaving 8 bases not matched to a gene. CDR1 and CDR2 (germline): SGHTA, FQGNSA. There are 15 residues in the CDR3. In DNA, the CDR3 is TGTGCCAGCAGCCCTAGGGACTACTTACAAGAGACCCAGTACTTC. This gives the protein CASSPRDYLQETQYF.

The rearrangement uses TRBV6-5 and TRBJ1-3; tentatively, D is TRBD1 (5 bases). The CDR3 is made up of 15 amino acids. The germline V and J ends were trimmed by 2 bases and 4 bases, with 12 bases remaining between them. Germline V gene data show CDR1 as MNHEY and CDR2 as SVGAGI. CDR3 DNA sequence: TGTGCCAGCAGTTACAGGGGTTTGATCGGAAACACCATATATTTT. Its translation: CASSYRGLIGNTIYF.

This clonotype has ten or more counts. A much larger clone differs by one base, so this may be a read error. This chain uses TRBV4-1 with TRBJ2-2; perhaps TRBD2 as D (5 bases). CDR3 size: 15 residues. Germline values: CDR1 MGHRA, CDR2 YSYEKL. The chain's CDR3 is CASSQGETNTGERFF. Here the CDR3 DNA reads TGCGCCAGCAGCCAAGGCGAGACGAACACCGGGGAGCGGTTTTTT.

The chain couples TRBV15 to TRBJ1-1, with D perhaps matching TRBD1 (5 bases). CDR3 length equals 15 residues. The germline CDR1 and CDR2 sequences are LNHNV and YYDKDF (reference sequence). Trimming removed 3 bases at V and 4 bases at J, with 15 bases between. The CDR3 loop reads CATSRDPARGTEAFF. The CDR3 DNA sequence: TGTGCCACCAGCAGGGACCCCGCTAGGGGCACTGAAGCTTTCTTT. The whole variable domain, filled in from reference TRBV15 and TRBJ1-1, reads DAMVIQNPRYQVTQFGKPVTLSCSQTLNHNVMYWYQQKSSQAPKLLFHYYDKDFNNEADTPDNFQSRRPNTSFCFLDIRSPGLGDTAMYLCATSRDPARGTEAFFGQGTRLTVV.

This clonotype was seen a few times. The chain links TRBV9 to TRBJ2-5, with TRBD2 matching over 10 bases. The germline V gene has CDR1 SGDLS and CDR2 YYNGEE. The CDR3 is 16 residues long. V dropped 4 bases and J dropped 1; count of bases not matched to a gene: 7. CDR3 nucleotides: TGTGCCAGCAGCTCACTGAGCGGGGGGGGCCAAGAGACCCAGTACTTC. Protein product: CASSSLSGGGQETQYF.

The V and J genes are TRBV20-1 and TRBJ2-7; 8 nucleotides line up with TRBD2. This CDR3 spans 13 amino acids. Germline lookup yields CDR1 DFQATT and CDR2 SNEGSKA (reference sequence). V shed 5 bases, J shed 3 bases, and the junction held 6 bases outside the gene matches. CDR3 nucleotide sequence: TGCAGTGCTCTAAGCGGGGGCCGCTACGAGCAGTACTTC. Its protein product is CSALSGGRYEQYF.

There are a few counts of this clonotype. The V and J genes are TRBV27 and TRBJ2-5; D is unresolved. V was clipped by 1 base and J by 5 bases, with 11 bases between them. The germline CDR1 and CDR2 sequences are MNHEY and SMNVEV (reference sequence). CDR3 size: 14 residues. CDR3 in DNA: TGTGCCAGCAGTTTATACTCGGACGGGGAGACCCAGTACTTC. It encodes CASSLYSDGETQYF.

With respect to this clonotype: The junction shows a germline mismatch at one end, possibly a read error. The V and J genes are TRBV4-1 and TRBJ2-7; 7 bases agree with TRBD2. Germline V gene lookup returns CDR1 MGHRA and CDR2 YSYEKL. This CDR3 spans 14 amino acids. The CDR3 region has the DNA TGCACCAGCAGCCACGTCGGGGGGTTCAACGAGCAGTACTTC. This codes for CTSSHVGGFNEQYF.

This clonotype appeared a few times. This chain links TRBV24-1 with TRBJ2-7, with D possibly matching TRBD1 (6 bases). Trimming cost V 6 bases and J 7 bases, with 15 bases left between them. CDR1 and CDR2 (germline): KGHDR, SFDVKD. This CDR3 comprises 13 residues. CDR3 protein: CATSKPGAKEQYF. CDR3 in DNA: TGTGCCACCAGTAAACCAGGGGCGAAAGAGCAGTACTTC.

The J gene is TRBJ2-5, the V gene TRBV2, with 7 bases matching TRBD2. J lost 5 bases, V lost 4 bases, and 10 bases had no gene match. This CDR3 has 15 residues. CDR1 is SNHLY, CDR2 FYNNEI, per germline. CDR3 in amino acids: CASSVVLGEGETQYF. CDR3 sequence (DNA): TGTGCCAGCAGTGTTGTTTTGGGGGAGGGGGAGACCCAGTACTTC.

The chain combines TRBV4-3 with TRBJ2-1, with D maybe TRBD1 (5 bases). The V gene's germline CDR1 is LGHNA and CDR2 YSLEER. The CDR3 extends over 16 amino acids. The ends were cut back, 0 bases at V and 3 bases at J, with 12 bases in the middle. CDR3: CASSQDLSRVYNEQFF. The CDR3 bases are TGCGCCAGCAGCCAAGATCTTAGCAGGGTCTACAATGAGCAGTTCTTC.

This clonotype was observed a handful of times. V is TRBV28 and J is TRBJ2-7; a possible D gene is TRBD1 (5 bases). Germline V CDR1 and CDR2: MDHEN, SYDVKM. The CDR3 spans 15 residues. Trimming removed 3 bases at V and 2 bases at J, with 14 bases between. The CDR3 sequence is CASSLFVQGPYEQYF. The CDR3, as DNA: TGTGCCAGCAGTTTGTTCGTGCAGGGCCCCTACGAGCAGTACTTC.

A word on this clonotype: This could be a read error, since a much larger clone is one nucleotide away. This CDR3 is CSARTWAGLGTQYF. The CDR3 coding sequence is TGCAGTGCTAGAACCTGGGCAGGCCTTGGGACCCAGTACTTC. The gene calls are TRBV20-1 and TRBJ2-4, with D unclear. The J call could be wrong; TRBJ2-5 is a better fit for the DNA end. This CDR3 has 14 amino acids. Per germline, CDR1 DFQATT and CDR2 SNEGSKA (reference sequence).

This chain connects TRBV3-1 to TRBJ2-1; 9 bases map to TRBD1. The CDR3 consists of 16 residues. Looked up from germline, CDR1 is LGHDT and CDR2 is YNNKEL (reference sequence). V shed 0 bases and J 6 bases; nucleotides not matched to a gene: 6. CDR3 nucleotide sequence: TGTGCCAGCAGCCAAGATATGGGGACAGGGTTCAATGAGCAGTTCTTC. Its protein is CASSQDMGTGFNEQFF.

This clonotype showed up just a few times. The chain is built from TRBV19 and TRBJ2-1; 7 bases are a match to TRBD2. Unmatched junction bases numbered 9, after V lost 2 bases and J lost 5 bases. The CDR3 is made up of 16 amino acids. Germline V lookup: CDR1 LNHDA, CDR2 SQIVND (reference sequence). CDR3 DNA: TGTGCCAGTAGTATACTAGGAGCGGGGATAAACAATGAGCAGTTCTTC. Protein product: CASSILGAGINNEQFF.

This clonotype was recorded a few times. The chain joins TRBV29-1 to TRBJ2-3, with 7 bases lining up with TRBD1. This CDR3 has 12 amino acids. Germline CDR1 reads SQVTM; CDR2 reads ANQGSEA. As DNA, the CDR3 is TGCACCATACAGGGGAACACAGATACGCAGTATTTT. It encodes CTIQGNTDTQYF.

This clonotype turned up a few times. The chain is built from TRBV6-4 and TRBJ1-1, with TRBD1 matching over 7 bases. The V gene's germline CDR1 is MRHNA and CDR2 SNTAGT. This CDR3 has 14 residues. V gave up 3 bases and J gave up 3 bases; unmatched junction bases: 4. CDR3 loop: CASSDGTGDTEAFF. CDR3 coding DNA: TGTGCCAGCAGTGATGGAACAGGGGACACTGAAGCTTTCTTT.

Notes on this clonotype: With a much larger clone just one base away, this may be a read error. This sequence joins TRBV25-1 and TRBJ2-2; the D gene is possibly TRBD1 (5 bases). Germline lookup yields CDR1 MGHDK and CDR2 SYGVNS. Trimming took 3 bases from V and 4 from J, leaving 18 bases between them. The CDR3 spans 17 residues. The CDR3 reads CASSDTLTEARTGELFF. Here the CDR3 DNA reads TGTGCCAGCAGTGACACCCTGACAGAGGCGCGCACCGGGGAGCTGTTTTTT.

The genes are TRBV6-1 and TRBJ2-7, with D possibly matching TRBD1 (7 bases). The CDR3 runs to 16 residues. Germline V lookup: CDR1 MNHNS, CDR2 SASEGT. V was pared by 7 bases and J by 2 bases, with 21 bases between. The CDR3 sequence is CASNRGPRGVPYEQYF. The CDR3 region has the DNA TGTGCCAGCAACAGGGGCCCCAGGGGGGTACCCTACGAGCAGTACTTC.

This clonotype was detected only a few times. The chain joins TRBV5-1 to TRBJ1-1; 8 nucleotides line up with TRBD1. With V trimmed by 4 bases and J by 5 bases, 7 bases remained unmatched. Germline loops: CDR1 SGHRS, CDR2 YFSETQ. The CDR3 is 14 residues long. As DNA, the CDR3 is TGCGCCAGCAGCGGACAGGGTGGGCGGACTGAAGCTTTCTTT. This gives the protein CASSGQGGRTEAFF.

The chain has TRBV12-3 or TRBV12-4 and TRBJ2-7; 8 bases are a match to TRBD1. CDR3 length equals 15 residues. Germline trimming cut 3 bases from V and 4 bases from J; bases unmatched to any gene: 8. CDR3 residues: CASSFSRGLGYEQYF. The CDR3, as DNA: TGTGCCAGCAGTTTCTCCAGGGGGCTCGGGTACGAGCAGTACTTC.

This clonotype was counted between two and nine times. CDR3 in amino acids: CATASGVEGDEQFF. The CDR3 region has the DNA TGTGCCACTGCTTCAGGGGTCGAGGGGGATGAGCAGTTCTTC. The chain carries TRBV10-3 and TRBJ2-1; D possibly corresponds to TRBD1 (6 bases). The CDR3 length is 14 residues. Germline V lookup: CDR1 ENHRY, CDR2 SYGVKD. Trimming removed 10 bases at V and 8 bases at J, with 21 bases between.

Comment on this clonotype: Mismatch with germline at one junction end may stem from a read error. The chain is built from TRBV7-2 and TRBJ2-7, with TRBD2 identical over 12 bases. CDR3 length: 16 residues. The germline gives CDR1 SGHTA, CDR2 FQGNSA. DNA for the CDR3: TGTGCCGGCAGCCCTGGGAGGCTAGCGGGGGGGCTTGAGCAGTACTTC. Its translation: CAGSPGRLAGGLEQYF.

This chain joins TRBV7-9 and TRBJ2-5; TRBD1 is a possible D gene (6 bases). The DNA end is a closer match to TRBJ2-7, so the J assignment may be wrong. The germline gives CDR1 SEHNR, CDR2 FQNEAQ (reference sequence). The CDR3 is 15 residues long. CDR3 residues: CASSLLAGAVYEQYF. In nucleotides, the CDR3 is TGTGCCAGCAGCTTACTTGCAGGGGCTGTCTACGAGCAGTACTTC.

The chain recombines TRBV11-2 with TRBJ1-2; D is perhaps TRBD1 (6 bases). Trimming removed 0 bases at V and 0 bases at J, with 14 bases between. Germline V gives CDR1 SGHAT, CDR2 FQNNGV. This CDR3 region has 17 residues. The CDR3 DNA is TGTGCCAGCAGCTTAGATCCGGGGGCAGGGGCTAACTATGGCTACACCTTC. Translated: CASSLDPGAGANYGYTF. Variable domain in full (rest from reference TRBV11-2 and TRBJ1-2): EAGVAQSPRYKIIEKRQSVAFWCNPISGHATLYWYQQILGQGPKLLIQFQNNGVVDDSQLPKDRFSAERLKGVDSTLKIQPAKLEDSAVYLCASSLDPGAGANYGYTFGSGTRLTVV.

This clonotype has more than one count but fewer than ten. The rearrangement joins TRBV7-2 to TRBJ2-5; D may be TRBD1 or TRBD2 (6 bases each). CDR3 length: 14 residues. Trimming left V 3 bases short and J 4 bases short, with 12 bases between. Germline V lookup: CDR1 SGHTA, CDR2 FQGNSA. CDR3: CASSLAGHLETQYF. CDR3 sequence (DNA): TGTGCCAGCAGCTTGGCGGGACACCTAGAGACCCAGTACTTC.